The entry below describes one T cell receptor (beta chain). These data come from a study of T cell changes during pregnancy in multiple sclerosis. V lost 4 bases and J lost 5, with 12 bases in between. CDR3 length: 13 amino acids. Per the germline V gene, CDR1 is SGDLS and CDR2 is YYNGEE. Data came from immunoSEQ multiplex PCR; TCRdb stores just in-frame clones and leaves some out. The sample comprises tens of thousands of clones, roughly 88% of which are singletons, and over 1.5% rests with the top ten. This chain connects TRBV9 to TRBJ1-2, with D tentatively TRBD1 (6 bases). Sequencing used peripheral blood, obtained in the first trimester of pregnancy. This clonotype was sampled from a female donor with multiple sclerosis, enrolled in a pregnancy study. This chain's CDR3 is CASSNRAGYGYTF. The CDR3, as DNA: TGTGCCAGCAGCAACAGGGCTGGATATGGCTACACCTTC. Together with reference TRBV9 and TRBJ1-2, the CDR3 gives the full variable domain: DSGVTQTPKHLITATGQRVTLRCSPRSGDLSVYWYQQSLDQGLQFLIQYYNGEERAKGNILERFSAQQFPDLHSELNLSSLELGDSALYFCASSNRAGYGYTFGSGTRLTVV.